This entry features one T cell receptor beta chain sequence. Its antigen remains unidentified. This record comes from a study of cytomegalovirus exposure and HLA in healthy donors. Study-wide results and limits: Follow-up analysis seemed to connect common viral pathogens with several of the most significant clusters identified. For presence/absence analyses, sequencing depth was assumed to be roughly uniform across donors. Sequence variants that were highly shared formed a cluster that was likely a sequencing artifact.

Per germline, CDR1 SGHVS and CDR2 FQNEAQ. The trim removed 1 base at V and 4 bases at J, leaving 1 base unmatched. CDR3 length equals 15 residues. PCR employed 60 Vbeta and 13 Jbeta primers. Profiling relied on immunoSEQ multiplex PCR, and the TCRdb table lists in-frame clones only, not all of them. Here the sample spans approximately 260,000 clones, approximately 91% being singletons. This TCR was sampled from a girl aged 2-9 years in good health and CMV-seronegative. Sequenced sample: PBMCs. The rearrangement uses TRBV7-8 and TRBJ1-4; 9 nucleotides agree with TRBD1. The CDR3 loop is CASSLETGGNEKLFF. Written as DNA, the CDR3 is TGTGCCAGCAGCTTAGAGACAGGGGGTAATGAAAAACTGTTTTTT.